This TCR beta chain was captured by sequencing in a study of beta chain features in type 1 diabetes. Points from the study as a whole: Type 1 diabetes patients had moderately but significantly shorter TCRB CDR3s in all four CD4+ subsets.

Sorting that relied on CD45RO/CCR7/CD25/CD127/CD95/CD27 yielded CD4+ naive, central memory, regulatory and stem cell-like memory cells. V shed 4 bases and J shed 2 bases, with 5 bases lying between them. This CDR3 region has 12 residues. The V gene's germline CDR1 is SGHDN and CDR2 FVKESK. This clone has more than one count but fewer than ten. The antigen remains unidentified. Of the isolated RNA, all was reverse transcribed, and so the sequenced material was expressed TCRB transcripts. The assay was immunoSEQ multiplex PCR, and TCRdb's table has in-frame clones only and misses some. The sample has more than 550,000 clones, over 12% seen once.

The gene calls are TRBV14 and TRBJ2-5; D is unresolved. The receptor was derived from a man aged 18 to 35 with type 1 diabetes. The sample taken for sequencing was naive CD4+ T cells from blood. The chain's CDR3 is CASSRLQETQYF. In DNA, the CDR3 is TGTGCCAGCAGCCGCCTACAAGAGACCCAGTACTTC.